This record concerns one TCR beta chain sequence. Its antigen is as yet unknown. The data originate from a study of CXCR3-negative and CXCR3-positive naive CD8 T cells. Notes on the study in general: Much lower diversity was found in memory CD8+ cells, while both naive subsets had comparably high diversity. Compared with CXCR3-negative naive cells, CXCR3-positive naive cells showed more hydrophobic TRB CDR3s.

All TRB cDNA libraries came from 5' RACE performed with UMI labels. TCRdb reprocessed the 5' RACE reads and stores each CDR3 protein as one record, lacking DNA. The sample totals 150,000 to 180,000 distinct CDR3 sequences. Germline V gives CDR1 ENHRY, CDR2 SYGVKD. The CDR3 covers 13 residues. The source is a human donor in good health. Some clones in this sample may be carry-over from other donors' samples. Sequencing was carried out using naive CXCR3+ CD8+ T cells from blood. The subset: CD45RO-CCR7+CD27+CD95- naive CD8+ T cells expressing CXCR3 (TNR3+). V is TRBV10-3 and J is TRBJ2-2. The CDR3: CAISESGSGELFF.